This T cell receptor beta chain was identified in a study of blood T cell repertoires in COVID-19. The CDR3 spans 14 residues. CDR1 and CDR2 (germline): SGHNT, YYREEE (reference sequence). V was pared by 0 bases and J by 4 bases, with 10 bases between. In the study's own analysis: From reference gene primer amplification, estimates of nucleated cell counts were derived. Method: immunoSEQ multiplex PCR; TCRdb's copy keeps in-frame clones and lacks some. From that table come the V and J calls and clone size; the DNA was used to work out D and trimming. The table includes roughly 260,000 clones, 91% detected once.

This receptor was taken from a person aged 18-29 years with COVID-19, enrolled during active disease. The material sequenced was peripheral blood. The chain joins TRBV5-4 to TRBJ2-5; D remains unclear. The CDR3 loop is CASSLGAVVETQYF. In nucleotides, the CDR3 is TGTGCCAGCAGCTTGGGGGCTGTCGTAGAGACCCAGTACTTC.